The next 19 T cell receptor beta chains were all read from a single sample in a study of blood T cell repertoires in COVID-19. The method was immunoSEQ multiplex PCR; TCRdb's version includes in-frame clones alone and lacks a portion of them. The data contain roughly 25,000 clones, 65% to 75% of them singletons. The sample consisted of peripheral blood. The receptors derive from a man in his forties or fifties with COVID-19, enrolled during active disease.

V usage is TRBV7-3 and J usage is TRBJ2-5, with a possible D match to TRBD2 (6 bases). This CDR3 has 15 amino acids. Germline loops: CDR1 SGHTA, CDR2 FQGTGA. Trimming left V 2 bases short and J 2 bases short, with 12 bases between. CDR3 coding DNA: TGTGCCAGCAGCTTAGGAGGGGTCCGGCAAGAGACCCAGTACTTC. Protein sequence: CASSLGGVRQETQYF.

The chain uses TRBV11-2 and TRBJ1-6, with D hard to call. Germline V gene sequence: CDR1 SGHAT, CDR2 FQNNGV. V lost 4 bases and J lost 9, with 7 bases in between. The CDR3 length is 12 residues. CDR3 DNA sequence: TGTGCCAGCAGCTCCTGGAGTTCACCCCTCCACTTT. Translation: CASSSWSSPLHF. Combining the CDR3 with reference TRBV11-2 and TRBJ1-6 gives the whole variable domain EAGVAQSPRYKIIEKRQSVAFWCNPISGHATLYWYQQILGQGPKLLIQFQNNGVVDDSQLPKDRFSAERLKGVDSTLKIQPAKLEDSAVYLCASSSWSSPLHFGNGTRLTVT.

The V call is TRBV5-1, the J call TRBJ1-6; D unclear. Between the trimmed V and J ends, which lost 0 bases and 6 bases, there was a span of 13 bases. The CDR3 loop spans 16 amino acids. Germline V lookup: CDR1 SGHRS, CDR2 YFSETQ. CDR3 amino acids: CASSLVGLSVNSPLHF. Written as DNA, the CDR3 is TGCGCCAGCAGCTTGGTCGGACTGTCCGTTAATTCACCCCTCCACTTT.

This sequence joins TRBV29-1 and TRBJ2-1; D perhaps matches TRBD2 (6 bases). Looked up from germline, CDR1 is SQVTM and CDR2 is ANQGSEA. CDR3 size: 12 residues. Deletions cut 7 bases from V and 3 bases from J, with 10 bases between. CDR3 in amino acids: CSAGTGYNEQFF. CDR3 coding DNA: TGCAGCGCTGGGACTGGCTACAATGAGCAGTTCTTC.

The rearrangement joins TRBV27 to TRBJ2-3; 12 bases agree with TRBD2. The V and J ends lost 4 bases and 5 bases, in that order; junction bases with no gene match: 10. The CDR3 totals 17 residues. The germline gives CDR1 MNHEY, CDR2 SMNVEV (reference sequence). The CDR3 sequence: CASSYTEGLAGIDTQYF. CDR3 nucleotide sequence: TGTGCCAGCAGTTACACGGAAGGACTAGCGGGGATAGATACGCAGTATTTT.

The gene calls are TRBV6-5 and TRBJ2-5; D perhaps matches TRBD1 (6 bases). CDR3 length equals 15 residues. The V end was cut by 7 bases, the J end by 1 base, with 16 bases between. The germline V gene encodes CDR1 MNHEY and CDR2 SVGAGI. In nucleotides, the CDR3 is TGTGCCAGCACTACCGAACCACAGGGCCAAGAGACCCAGTACTTC. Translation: CASTTEPQGQETQYF.

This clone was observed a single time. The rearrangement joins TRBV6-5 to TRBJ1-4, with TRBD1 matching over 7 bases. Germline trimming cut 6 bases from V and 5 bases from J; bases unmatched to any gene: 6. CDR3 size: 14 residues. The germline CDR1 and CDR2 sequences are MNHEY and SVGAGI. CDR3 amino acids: CASSAGRGNEKLFF. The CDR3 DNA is TGTGCCAGCAGCGCGGGCAGGGGGAATGAAAAACTGTTTTTT.

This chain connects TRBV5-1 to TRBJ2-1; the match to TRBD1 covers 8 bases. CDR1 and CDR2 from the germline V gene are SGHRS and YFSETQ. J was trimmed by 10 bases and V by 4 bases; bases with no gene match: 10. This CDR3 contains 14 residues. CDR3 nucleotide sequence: TGCGCCAGCAGCATCGGGGACAGGCAACGCGAGCAGTTCTTC. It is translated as CASSIGDRQREQFF.

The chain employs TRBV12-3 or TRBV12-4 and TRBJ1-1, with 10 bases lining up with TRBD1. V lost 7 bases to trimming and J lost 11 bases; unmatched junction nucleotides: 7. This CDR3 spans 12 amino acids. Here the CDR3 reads CASTGTGERAFF. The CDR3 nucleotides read TGTGCCAGCACCGGGACAGGGGAACGGGCTTTCTTT.

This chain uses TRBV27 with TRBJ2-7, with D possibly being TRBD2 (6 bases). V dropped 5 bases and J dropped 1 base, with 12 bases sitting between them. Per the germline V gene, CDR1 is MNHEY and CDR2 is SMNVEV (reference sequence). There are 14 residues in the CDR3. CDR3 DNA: TGTGCCAGCAGTCGTACCGGGACTTCCTACGAGCAGTACTTC. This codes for CASSRTGTSYEQYF.

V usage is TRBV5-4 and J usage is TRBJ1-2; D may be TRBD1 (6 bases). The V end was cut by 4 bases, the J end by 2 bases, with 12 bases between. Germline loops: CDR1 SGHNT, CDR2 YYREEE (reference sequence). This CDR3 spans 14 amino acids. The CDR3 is CASSPRGANYGYTF. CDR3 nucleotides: TGTGCCAGCAGCCCACGGGGGGCCAACTATGGCTACACCTTC.

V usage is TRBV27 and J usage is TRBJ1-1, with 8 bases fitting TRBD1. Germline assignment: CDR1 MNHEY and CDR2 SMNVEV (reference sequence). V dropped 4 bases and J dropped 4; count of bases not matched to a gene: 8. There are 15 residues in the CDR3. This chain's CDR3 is CASSSQGAQGTEAFF. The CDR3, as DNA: TGTGCCAGCAGTTCTCAGGGGGCGCAGGGCACTGAAGCTTTCTTT.

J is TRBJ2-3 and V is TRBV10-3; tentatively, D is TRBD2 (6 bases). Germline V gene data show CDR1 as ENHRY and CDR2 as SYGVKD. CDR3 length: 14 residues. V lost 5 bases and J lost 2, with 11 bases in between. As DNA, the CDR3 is TGTGCCATCAGTCTCGGACTACTCACAGATACGCAGTATTTT. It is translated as CAISLGLLTDTQYF.

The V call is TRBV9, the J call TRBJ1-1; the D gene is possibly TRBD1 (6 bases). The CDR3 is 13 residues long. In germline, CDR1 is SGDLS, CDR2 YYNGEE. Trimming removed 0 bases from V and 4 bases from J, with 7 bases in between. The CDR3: CASSVEGGTEAFF. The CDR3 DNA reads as TGTGCCAGCAGCGTAGAAGGGGGCACTGAAGCTTTCTTT.

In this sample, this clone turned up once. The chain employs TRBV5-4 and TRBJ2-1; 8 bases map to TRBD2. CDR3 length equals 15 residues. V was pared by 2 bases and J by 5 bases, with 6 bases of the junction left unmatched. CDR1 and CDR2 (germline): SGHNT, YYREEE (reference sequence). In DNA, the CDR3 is TGTGCCAGCAGCTTTGTAGCGGGATCAAACAATGAGCAGTTCTTC. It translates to CASSFVAGSNNEQFF.

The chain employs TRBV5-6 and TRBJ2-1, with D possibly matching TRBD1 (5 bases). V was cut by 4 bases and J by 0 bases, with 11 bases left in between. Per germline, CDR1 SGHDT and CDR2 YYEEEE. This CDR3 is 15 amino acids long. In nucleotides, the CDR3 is TGTGCCAGCAGCCCGGACACGAGCTCCTACAATGAGCAGTTCTTC. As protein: CASSPDTSSYNEQFF.

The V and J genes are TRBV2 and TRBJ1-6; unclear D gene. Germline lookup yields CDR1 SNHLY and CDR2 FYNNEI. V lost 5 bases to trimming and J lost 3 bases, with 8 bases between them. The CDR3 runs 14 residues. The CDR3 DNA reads TGTGCCAGCAGTTGGGCAGACTATAATTCACCCCTCCACTTT. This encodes CASSWADYNSPLHF.

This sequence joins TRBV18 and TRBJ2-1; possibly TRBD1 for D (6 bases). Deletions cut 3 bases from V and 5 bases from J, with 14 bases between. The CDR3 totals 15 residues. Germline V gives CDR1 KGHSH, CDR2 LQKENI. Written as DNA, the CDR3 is TGTGCCAGCTCACCGAGGGCAGGGGCAAACAATGAGCAGTTCTTC. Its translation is CASSPRAGANNEQFF.

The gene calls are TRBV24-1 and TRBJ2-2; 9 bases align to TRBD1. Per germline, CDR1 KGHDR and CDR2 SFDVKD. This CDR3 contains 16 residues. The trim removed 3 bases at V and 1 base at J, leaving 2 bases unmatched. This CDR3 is CATSDPGQGNTGELFF. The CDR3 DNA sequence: TGTGCCACCAGTGATCCGGGACAGGGGAACACCGGGGAGCTGTTTTTT.